This T cell receptor beta chain was captured by sequencing in a study of cytomegalovirus exposure and HLA in healthy donors (dated by TCRdb to about 2017). Notes on the research overall: The 650 to 750 repertoires of the first cohort and the 95 to 150 validation repertoires were produced on the same platform, according to a later analysis. The aim of the study was to test whether cataloging public T cell receptors could identify signatures of past pathogen exposure. In addition to the first cohort of 500 to 850 subjects, a separate validation cohort of 120 different subjects was used. The study combined high-throughput TCR immunosequencing, statistical association of individual TCRs with disease status, and machine learning to predict cytomegalovirus infection status.

The investigation overall reported the following: The classifier was reported to diagnose cytomegalovirus status with high specificity and sensitivity in both the original and validation cohorts. Most TCR sequences were seen in very few donors, while some public TCRs were found in many individuals. A later analysis had no HLA typing for the validation cohort, so co-occurrence there was scored across all 110 or so repertoires. In the study, about 150 TCR beta chains were listed as associated with cytomegalovirus. Of the cluster scores, roughly 95% were above 0 in a later analysis, which found that TCRs clustered in the first cohort also tended to co-occur in the 95 to 150 validation repertoires. According to the authors, the approach could potentially be generalized to other disease states and immunological phenotypes. In vitro tests confirmed that a few of the cytomegalovirus-associated TCR beta chains recognize cytomegalovirus antigens.

Libraries were prepared through the immunoSEQ multiplex PCR assay. The original pipeline was this. To diagnose cytomegalovirus status from the catalog of TCR beta chain sequences, a statistical classification framework was built. TCRdb limited this immuneACCESS table to in-frame rearrangements with V and J called. A share of clones is missing; checked studies link under half to unresolved V genes, and the rest is unexplained. Clone size and the V and J calls come from that table; the DNA yielded D and trimming. The sample contains 150,000 to 250,000 clones, roughly three quarters of them found a single time. Around 1.3% of the sample is held by the ten biggest clonotypes. Remarks on this clone: The target of this receptor is not known. There are no base qualities to consult, and no much larger clone falls within one base.

Separate from the approximately 690-subject first cohort, the validation cohort of 90 to 150 subjects was the group to which the donors belonged. At the junction V is shortened by 6 bases and J by 4 bases, with 14 bases in between. Sequences MNHEY (CDR1) and SMNVEV (CDR2) are obtained from the germline V gene (reference sequence). Taken from cysteine to phenylalanine, the CDR3 has 14 residues. Only the CDR3 DNA stays, 42 bases, in frame from base 1. Material for sequencing was PBMCs. The chain was built from TRBV27 and TRBJ2-3; the D gene is possibly TRBD1, with 7 bases matching. The TCR originated in a woman aged 25 to 39 in good health and CMV-seronegative. The sequenced DNA is TGTGCCAGCAGATCGACAGGGACTCCAGATACGCAGTATTTT. It is translated as CASRSTGTPDTQYF.